A selection of T cell receptor beta chains follows, all from one sample in a study of T-cell memory formation after mild COVID-19. TCRdb used MiXCR to reprocess the 5' RACE reads, holding one entry per CDR3 protein. The top ten hold about 12% of the sample, which has roughly 550,000 distinct CDR3 sequences, 20% seen once. Sample: PBMCs or a T cell subset sorted from them (not recorded which). Receptor source: an adult woman who had mild COVID-19 (a few samples of this study predate the infection). Cell type and time point are not known. Each CDR3 is given with its conserved first and last residue. A D gene is named only where the DNA matches it firmly. Rows may omit the clone size; those that give it use once, few, many or a size class.

V	J	D	size	CDR3	DNA
TRBV11-2	TRBJ1-1	NA	few	CASSLVGVAFF	TGTGCCAGCAGCTTAGTGGGGGTAGCTTTCTTT
TRBV7-2	TRBJ2-7	TRBD2	NA	CASSRSGRTSGEQYF	TGTGCCAGCAGCCGTAGCGGGAGGACGTCTGGCGAGCAGTACTTC
TRBV15	TRBJ2-4	TRBD2	few	CATSRDLSAGRSKNIQYF	TGTGCCACCAGCAGAGATCTCTCAGCGGGGCGGTCCAAAAACATTCAGTACTTC
TRBV14	TRBJ1-6	TRBD1	few	CASSQGTGGRNSPLHF	TGTGCCAGCAGCCAAGGGACAGGGGGCCGGAATTCACCCCTCCACTTT
TRBV7-6	TRBJ2-3	TRBD2	NA	CASSIGGLTSGSWTDTQYF	TGTGCCAGCAGCATCGGAGGCCTAACTAGCGGGAGTTGGACAGATACGCAGTATTTT
TRBV29-1	TRBJ1-4	TRBD1	NA	CSVGQGRNEKLFF	TGCAGCGTTGGACAGGGAAGAAATGAAAAACTGTTTTTT
TRBV2	TRBJ2-7	TRBD2	few	CASSESGGSYEQYF	TGTGCCAGCAGTGAATCGGGGGGGTCCTACGAGCAGTACTTC
TRBV5-4	TRBJ1-2	TRBD1	few	CASRRGQGANYGYTF	TGTGCCAGCAGAAGAGGACAGGGGGCGAACTATGGCTACACCTTC
TRBV29-1	TRBJ1-1	TRBD1	few	CSVEGRGLTEAFF	TGCAGCGTTGAAGGCAGGGGGCTAACTGAAGCTTTCTTT
TRBV5-1	TRBJ2-1	TRBD2	few	CASSRVAGGINEQFF	TGCGCCAGCAGCCGAGTAGCGGGAGGGATCAATGAGCAGTTCTTC
TRBV3-1	TRBJ2-1	NA	NA	CASSRREGYNEQFF	TGTGCCAGCAGCCGACGAGAAGGTTACAATGAGCAGTTCTTC
TRBV15	TRBJ2-2	NA	NA	CATSRVEDSYTGELFF	TGTGCCACCAGCAGAGTGGAAGACAGCTACACCGGGGAGCTGTTTTTT
TRBV5-6	TRBJ2-1	NA	NA	CASSLTRTDQFF	TGTGCCAGCAGCTTGACCAGGACGGACCAGTTCTTC
TRBV24-1	TRBJ2-5	TRBD2	NA	CATSDPGLAGVETQYF	TGTGCCACCAGTGATCCGGGACTAGCGGGAGTAGAGACCCAGTACTTC
TRBV18	TRBJ2-7	TRBD2	few	CASSPTMGGGYEQYF	TGTGCCAGCTCACCAACCATGGGGGGGGGCTACGAGCAGTACTTC
TRBV20-1	TRBJ2-5	NA	few	CSAITGRGWETQYF	TGCAGTGCTATAACAGGGCGAGGGTGGGAGACCCAGTACTTC
TRBV19	TRBJ2-2	TRBD2	NA	CASSIWPSGPTGELFF	TGTGCCAGTAGTATTTGGCCTAGCGGGCCCACCGGGGAGCTGTTTTTT
TRBV7-2	TRBJ2-1	NA	once	CASSLARGQAGEQFF	TGTGCCAGCAGCTTAGCACGGGGGCAGGCGGGTGAGCAGTTCTTC
TRBV24-1	TRBJ1-1	TRBD1	few	CATSAHRGTEAFF	TGTGCCACCAGTGCCCACAGGGGCACTGAAGCTTTCTTT
TRBV5-1	TRBJ2-7	NA	few	CASSPLGGGAGGFEQYF	TGCGCCAGCAGCCCCTTGGGGGGGGGCGCAGGTGGGTTCGAGCAGTACTTC
TRBV15	TRBJ2-7	TRBD2	NA	CATSRDRTSYEQYF	TGTGCCACCAGCAGAGATAGGACTAGTTACGAGCAGTACTTC
TRBV5-1	TRBJ2-2	NA	many	CASSFTGGLRQNTGELFF	TGCGCCAGCAGCTTTACGGGGGGCCTAAGACAGAACACCGGGGAGCTGTTTTTT
TRBV20-1	TRBJ1-1	NA	NA	CSNTRLNTEAFF	TGCAGTAACACTCGGCTGAACACTGAAGCTTTCTTT
TRBV5-6	TRBJ1-2	NA	NA	CASSLNRTPYGYTF	TGTGCCAGCAGCTTGAATCGGACGCCCTATGGCTACACCTTC
TRBV7-9	TRBJ1-1	NA	NA	CASSSAGSAAFF	TGTGCCAGCAGCTCCGCGGGGAGCGCGGCTTTCTTT
TRBV9	TRBJ2-6	NA	NA	CASSVGGKGANVLTF	TGTGCCAGCAGCGTAGGAGGAAAGGGGGCCAACGTCCTGACTTTC
TRBV4-3	TRBJ2-1	TRBD2	NA	CASSPLGHISGMGNEQFF	TGCGCCAGCAGCCCCCTCGGTCATATCAGCGGGATGGGTAATGAGCAGTTCTTC
TRBV24-1	TRBJ2-7	NA	many	CATSAGALGSYEQYF	TGTGCCACCAGTGCGGGGGCCCTGGGTTCCTACGAGCAGTACTTC
TRBV12-3/TRBV12-4	TRBJ1-5	NA	few	CASTLDYRNQPQHF	TGTGCCAGCACCCTAGACTATCGGAATCAGCCCCAGCATTTT
TRBV3-1	TRBJ2-3	TRBD2	few	CASSPGGSGGGYF	TGTGCCAGCAGCCCAGGAGGGAGCGGGGGAGGGTATTTT
TRBV29-1	TRBJ1-1	NA	NA	CSSLGSGGSSEAFF	TGCAGCTCTTTGGGGTCGGGGGGTTCTTCTGAAGCTTTCTTT
TRBV1	TRBJ1-6	NA	many	CTSSQVSKARVIGTLHF	TGCACCAGCAGCCAAGTTAGTAAGGCCCGGGTAATCGGGACCCTCCACTTT
TRBV10-3	TRBJ2-1	TRBD1	NA	CAISESLGGQGPSEQFF	TGTGCCATCAGTGAGTCCCTGGGGGGACAGGGACCAAGTGAGCAGTTCTTC
TRBV24-1	TRBJ2-1	TRBD2	few	CATSDPLAGGLHEQFF	TGTGCCACCAGTGACCCTTTGGCGGGGGGGCTCCATGAGCAGTTCTTC
TRBV6-5	TRBJ2-7	NA	many	CASSYSVGDYEQYF	TGTGCCAGCAGTTACTCGGTTGGGGACTACGAGCAGTACTTC
TRBV4-2	TRBJ2-3	NA	many	CASSQDGTRTFTDTQYF	TGTGCCAGCAGCCAAGATGGGACGAGAACTTTCACAGATACGCAGTATTTT
TRBV7-9	TRBJ1-2	NA	NA	CASSLWGQEDYGYTF	TGTGCCAGCAGCTTATGGGGGCAGGAGGACTATGGCTACACCTTC
TRBV20-1	TRBJ2-1	NA	NA	CSARDSLQGYNEQFF	TGCAGTGCTAGAGACAGTCTACAGGGATACAATGAGCAGTTCTTC
TRBV29-1	TRBJ1-1	NA	few	CSVGLMRAGTEAFF	TGCAGCGTTGGGCTAATGAGGGCTGGCACTGAAGCTTTCTTT
TRBV11-2	TRBJ2-5	NA	NA	CASSKQGNPQETQYF	TGTGCCAGCAGCAAACAGGGAAACCCCCAAGAGACCCAGTACTTC
TRBV20-1	TRBJ2-7	NA	NA	CSASAGGSYEQYF	TGCAGTGCTAGCGCAGGGGGGTCCTACGAGCAGTACTTC
TRBV4-1	TRBJ2-3	NA	NA	CASTSQGTDTQYF	TGCGCCAGCACCTCCCAGGGAACAGATACGCAGTATTTT
TRBV11-3	TRBJ2-3	NA	few	CASSRGEDTDTQYF	TGTGCCAGCAGCAGGGGCGAAGACACAGATACGCAGTATTTT
TRBV11-2	TRBJ2-5	TRBD2	few	CASSLRSGSGRQETQYF	TGTGCCAGCAGCTTAAGGAGTGGGAGCGGGAGACAAGAGACCCAGTACTTC
TRBV5-1	TRBJ2-1	TRBD1	NA	CASSLPGTGVVEQFF	TGCGCCAGCAGCCTACCCGGGACAGGGGTGGTTGAGCAGTTCTTC
TRBV6-4	TRBJ2-2	NA	many	CASSVGETGELFF	TGTGCCAGCAGTGTGGGAGAAACCGGGGAGCTGTTTTTT
TRBV7-9	TRBJ2-2	NA	few	CASSRGLTGTDYTGELFF	TGTGCCAGCAGCCGCGGACTGACCGGGACGGACTACACCGGGGAGCTGTTTTTT
TRBV20-1	TRBJ1-1	NA	NA	CSAPPRRGPNTEAFF	TGCAGTGCACCGCCCCGCCGGGGGCCGAACACTGAAGCTTTCTTT
TRBV4-2	TRBJ2-3	TRBD2	few	CASSQGAASGADTQYF	TGTGCCAGCAGCCAAGGTGCGGCTAGCGGCGCAGATACGCAGTATTTT
TRBV10-3	TRBJ2-1	TRBD1	few	CAITFGQGGYNEQFF	TGTGCCATCACCTTCGGACAGGGCGGTTACAATGAGCAGTTCTTC
TRBV6-2/TRBV6-3	TRBJ2-1	TRBD2	many	CASSYAWVTSGRPNEQFF	TGTGCCAGCAGTTACGCTTGGGTGACTAGCGGGAGACCCAATGAGCAGTTCTTC
TRBV20-1	TRBJ2-5	TRBD1	NA	CSARDFARGFQETQYF	TGCAGTGCTAGAGATTTTGCCAGGGGGTTTCAAGAGACCCAGTACTTC
TRBV2	TRBJ1-5	NA	NA	CASTKREGGLSNQPQHF	TGTGCCAGCACCAAAAGAGAGGGGGGGCTGAGCAATCAGCCCCAGCATTTT
TRBV12-3/TRBV12-4	TRBJ1-2	NA	NA	CASSPARGGGYTF	TGTGCCAGCAGTCCCGCGCGGGGCGGCGGCTACACCTTC
TRBV7-6	TRBJ2-6	TRBD1	few	CASSLAREGAASGANVLTF	TGTGCCAGCAGCTTAGCGCGAGAGGGGGCGGCCTCTGGGGCCAACGTCCTGACTTTC
TRBV2	TRBJ2-5	NA	few	CASMPVAETQYF	TGTGCCAGCATGCCGGTCGCGGAGACCCAGTACTTC
TRBV12-3/TRBV12-4	TRBJ1-2	NA	few	CASSQRQLANYGYTF	TGTGCCAGCAGTCAACGACAGCTAGCTAACTATGGCTACACCTTC